The next 26 T cell receptor beta chains were all read from a single sample in a study of T cell responses to AZD1222 COVID-19 vaccine. Method: immunoSEQ multiplex PCR; TCRdb's copy keeps in-frame clones and lacks some. The sample lists roughly 42,000 clones; around three quarters were seen once. Sequencing used peripheral blood, obtained on day 0 of AZD1222 vaccination. The source is an adult in good health.

The rearrangement links TRBV5-5 to TRBJ1-5; 9 positions match TRBD1. The CDR3 length is 15 residues. V shed 2 bases, J shed 4 bases, and the junction held 4 bases outside the gene matches. Germline V gene sequence: CDR1 SGHKS, CDR2 YYEKEE (reference sequence). The CDR3 protein is CASSLGGQGNQPQHF. CDR3 sequence (DNA): TGTGCCAGCAGCTTAGGGGGACAGGGTAATCAGCCCCAGCATTTT.

The J gene is TRBJ2-5, the V gene TRBV7-5; the table's D call of TRBD1 was not tested on the DNA. TRBV7-5 is assigned pseudogene status. The CDR3 extends over 14 amino acids. In nucleotides, the CDR3 is TGTGCCAGAAGCCGCCGGGACAGCCAAGAGACCCAGTACTTC. Its translation is CARSRRDSQETQYF.

The chain uses TRBV19 and TRBJ1-1, with TRBD1 matching 7 bases. Germline trimming cut 4 bases from V and 2 bases from J; bases unmatched to any gene: 10. Germline V gene lookup returns CDR1 LNHDA and CDR2 SQIVND (reference sequence). CDR3 length: 16 residues. The CDR3 DNA reads as TGTGCCAGTAGTAAATTCTCGGGACAGTCAAACACTGAAGCTTTCTTT. Encoded protein: CASSKFSGQSNTEAFF.

The rearrangement joins TRBV2 to TRBJ2-2; D is perhaps TRBD2 (7 bases). From germline, CDR1 is SNHLY and CDR2 FYNNEI. This CDR3 region has 12 residues. With 11 bases removed from V and 4 bases from J, the gap between germline ends came to 11 bases. CDR3 DNA: TGTGCCGTCCGGGGGGCCACCGGGGAGCTGTTTTTT. It is translated as CAVRGATGELFF.

This sequence joins TRBV19 and TRBJ1-5; 10 nucleotides align to TRBD1. V gave up 6 bases and J gave up 3 bases; unmatched junction bases: 5. Germline loops: CDR1 LNHDA, CDR2 SQIVND (reference sequence). The CDR3 has 15 amino acids. Written as DNA, the CDR3 is TGTGCCAGTAGACCCGGGACAGGGGACAATCAGCCCCAGCATTTT. Its translation: CASRPGTGDNQPQHF.

The chain employs TRBV5-1 and TRBJ2-7, with a weak D call TRBD1 (6 bases). With 4 bases removed from V and 5 bases from J, the gap between germline ends came to 13 bases. CDR3 length equals 13 residues. CDR1 is SGHRS, CDR2 YFSETQ, per germline. CDR3 region: CASSDQGSHEQYF. In DNA, the CDR3 is TGCGCCAGCAGCGATCAGGGGTCCCACGAGCAGTACTTC.

The chain is built from TRBV19 and TRBJ1-4, with a tentative D call TRBD1 (5 bases). The CDR3 spans 15 residues. Germline loops: CDR1 LNHDA, CDR2 SQIVND (reference sequence). The V end was cut by 6 bases, the J end by 7 bases, with 18 bases between. The chain's CDR3 is CASSPLSQGGEKLFF. CDR3 nucleotides: TGTGCCAGTAGCCCTCTGTCCCAGGGTGGTGAAAAACTGTTTTTT.

The V call is TRBV10-3, the J call TRBJ2-7; D call uncertain. Germline V gene lookup returns CDR1 ENHRY and CDR2 SYGVKD. Trimming removed 3 bases from V and 0 bases from J, with 18 bases in between. The CDR3 has 17 amino acids. CDR3 in amino acids: CAISEIRVSDFSYEQYF. In DNA, the CDR3 is TGTGCCATCAGTGAAATTAGGGTCAGTGATTTCTCCTACGAGCAGTACTTC.

The chain joins TRBV11-2 to TRBJ2-3, with D tentatively TRBD2 (5 bases). Germline values: CDR1 SGHAT, CDR2 FQNNGV. This CDR3 has 12 amino acids. The V and J ends lost 5 bases and 5 bases respectively, with 8 bases between them. CDR3 protein: CASSLEGDTQYF. CDR3 DNA sequence: TGTGCCAGCAGCCTCGAGGGAGATACGCAGTATTTT.

This rearrangement joins TRBV20-1 to TRBJ2-3, with D unclear. V was cut by 3 bases and J by 2 bases, with 12 bases left in between. The CDR3 runs to 14 residues. Germline CDR1 DFQATT, CDR2 SNEGSKA (reference sequence). The CDR3: CSASPGAPTDTQYF. The DNA of the CDR3 is TGCAGTGCTAGTCCAGGAGCCCCCACAGATACGCAGTATTTT.

The chain has TRBV5-1 and TRBJ1-6, with 7 bases identical to TRBD1. Trimming at V came to 3 bases and at J to 5 bases, leaving 8 bases not matched to a gene. This CDR3 has 16 residues. Germline values: CDR1 SGHRS, CDR2 YFSETQ. In nucleotides, the CDR3 is TGCGCCAGCAGCTCCACAGGGGACCAGAATAATTCACCCCTCCACTTT. Protein: CASSSTGDQNNSPLHF.

This chain uses TRBV2 with TRBJ2-5; 9 nucleotides match TRBD1. Germline V gives CDR1 SNHLY, CDR2 FYNNEI. J lost 4 bases, V lost 6 bases, and 6 bases had no gene match. The CDR3 loop spans 14 amino acids. This CDR3 reads CASSSDRGGETQYF. As DNA, the CDR3 is TGTGCCAGCAGCTCGGACAGGGGAGGAGAGACCCAGTACTTC.

This chain joins TRBV10-2 and TRBJ1-5; a possible D gene is TRBD1 (5 bases). V lost 2 bases, J lost 1 base, and 9 bases lay in between. This CDR3 is 15 amino acids long. The germline gives CDR1 WSHSY, CDR2 SAAADI. The CDR3 here is CASSELKGSNQPQHF. CDR3 sequence (DNA): TGCGCCAGCAGTGAGCTCAAGGGGAGCAATCAGCCCCAGCATTTT.

The CDR3 DNA reads as TGTGCCAGCAGCGTATCGACAGATGCGGGTAATTCACCCCTCCACTTT. It yields the protein CASSVSTDAGNSPLHF. This chain links TRBV9 with TRBJ1-6, with D maybe TRBD1 (5 bases). Between the trimmed V and J ends, which lost 1 base and 6 bases, there was a span of 14 bases. The CDR3 extends over 16 amino acids. CDR1 SGDLS and CDR2 YYNGEE come from the germline V gene.

The genes are TRBV4-2 and TRBJ2-7, with D perhaps matching TRBD1 (5 bases). This CDR3 region has 14 residues. Germline V CDR1 and CDR2: LGHNA, YNFKEQ. The V and J ends lost 3 bases and 4 bases respectively, with 13 bases between them. The CDR3 loop reads CASSQTEAQYEQYF. CDR3 coding DNA: TGTGCCAGCAGCCAGACAGAGGCGCAATACGAGCAGTACTTC.

This chain links TRBV27 with TRBJ2-7; D is undetermined. The germline gives CDR1 MNHEY, CDR2 SMNVEV (reference sequence). The CDR3 is made up of 14 amino acids. Trimming took 8 bases from V and 5 from J, leaving 19 bases between them. The CDR3 sequence: CASRSWTYENEQYF. As DNA, the CDR3 is TGTGCCAGCCGAAGTTGGACCTACGAGAACGAGCAGTACTTC.

A few counts support this clone. This chain uses TRBV11-3 with TRBJ2-7, with 10 bases aligning to TRBD1. Germline V gene data show CDR1 as SGHNT and CDR2 as YENEEA. V lost 4 bases to trimming and J lost 4 bases; unmatched junction nucleotides: 7. This CDR3 has 15 amino acids. The CDR3 sequence: CASSSLGTGVYEQYF. The DNA for the CDR3 is TGTGCCAGCAGCTCTCTCGGGACAGGGGTATACGAGCAGTACTTC.

The rearrangement uses TRBV4-3 and TRBJ1-5; 10 positions match TRBD1. Germline CDR1 reads LGHNA; CDR2 reads YSLEER. The length of the CDR3 is 18 residues. The V segment lost 1 base and the J segment 2 bases; nucleotides outside the gene matches: 8. The CDR3 sequence is CASSQALTGTGGNQPQHF. The DNA for the CDR3 is TGCGCCAGCAGCCAAGCCTTAACCGGGACAGGGGGCAATCAGCCCCAGCATTTT.

The chain employs TRBV28 and TRBJ2-3; 9 bases are shared with TRBD1. The CDR3 runs 16 residues. Germline lookup yields CDR1 MDHEN and CDR2 SYDVKM. With 3 bases clipped from V and 3 bases from J, the junction kept 7 bases outside the gene matches. The CDR3 here is CASSFSGQGITDTQYF. In DNA, the CDR3 is TGTGCCAGCAGTTTTTCGGGACAGGGAATTACAGATACGCAGTATTTT.

V gene TRBV7-2 combines with J gene TRBJ2-7; 7 positions agree with TRBD1. In germline, CDR1 is SGHTA, CDR2 FQGNSA. The V segment lost 5 bases and the J segment 2 bases; nucleotides outside the gene matches: 6. This CDR3 is 14 amino acids long. In DNA form, the CDR3 reads TGTGCCAGCAGCCTCCGGGACAGAACCTACGAGCAGTACTTC. Its translation: CASSLRDRTYEQYF.

This chain connects TRBV5-3 to TRBJ2-2; TRBD1 matches 8 bases. TRBV5-3 is an open reading frame, and its role is uncertain. The junction had 13 bases not matched to a gene; V was cut back by 4 bases and J by 5 bases. The CDR3 covers 17 residues. The CDR3 DNA reads as TGTGCCAGAAGCCTAATCCAGGGGGCCGAACGAACCGGGGAGCTGTTTTTT. Its translation is CARSLIQGAERTGELFF.

This chain uses TRBV11-2 with TRBJ1-4; 7 bases line up with TRBD1. This CDR3 has 15 residues. CDR1 and CDR2 from the germline V gene are SGHAT and FQNNGV. J gave up 5 bases and V 3 bases, and 6 bases lay outside the gene matches. CDR3 residues: CASSLTGIPNEKLFF. The CDR3 DNA is TGTGCCAGCAGCTTGACAGGGATCCCAAATGAAAAACTGTTTTTT.

The CDR3 DNA follows: TGTGCCAGCAGGGGACGGAATCAGCCCCAGCATTTT. This sequence encodes CASRGRNQPQHF. The V and J genes are TRBV7-3 and TRBJ1-5, with a tentative D call TRBD1 (5 bases). The CDR3 consists of 12 residues. The germline CDR1 and CDR2 sequences are SGHTA and FQGTGA. V lost 6 bases and J lost 4, with 7 bases in between.

The chain is built from TRBV27 and TRBJ2-2; 10 bases are shared with TRBD2. V lost 7 bases, J lost 3 bases, and 2 bases stayed unmatched. The length of the CDR3 is 14 residues. Germline CDR1 MNHEY, CDR2 SMNVEV (reference sequence). CDR3 protein: CASTSGGYTGELFF. The CDR3 DNA follows: TGTGCCAGCACTAGCGGGGGTTACACCGGGGAGCTGTTTTTT.

This clone appeared once. The chain joins TRBV6-4 to TRBJ2-7; D might be TRBD1 or TRBD2, each matching 6 bases. Trimming removed 0 bases from V and 2 bases from J, with 14 bases in between. The CDR3 totals 16 residues. Germline CDR1 reads MRHNA; CDR2 reads SNTAGT. CDR3 sequence (DNA): TGTGCCAGCAGTGACTCTGAGGGGGGTCCTCCCTACGAGCAGTACTTC. It translates to CASSDSEGGPPYEQYF.

The chain carries TRBV7-9 and TRBJ2-2; weak D call: TRBD1 (6 bases). The CDR3 sequence is 13 residues long. With 3 bases removed from V and 5 bases from J, the gap between germline ends came to 7 bases. Germline V gene data show CDR1 as SEHNR and CDR2 as FQNEAQ (reference sequence). In nucleotides, the CDR3 is TGTGCCAGCAGCTTGAGGGGGACCGGGGAGCTGTTTTTT. As protein: CASSLRGTGELFF.